This TCR beta chain was retrieved from a study of T-cell memory formation after mild COVID-19 (dated by TCRdb to about 2021). Notes on the research overall: TCR sequence clusters from the two donors were found to be largely donor specific. Longitudinal TCRalpha and TCRbeta repertoire sequencing tracked T-cell clones expanding and contracting after mild COVID-19 in a couple of donors. The cohort was made up of two young adult volunteers, one female and one male, who were previously healthy.

Ficoll-Paque density gradient centrifugation was used to isolate PBMCs. Beyond this particular receptor, the publication reports: The study included only a couple of mild cases, and larger cohorts that include severe cases with pre-infection samples were judged to be necessary. SARS-CoV-2 specificity of the second-wave clones peaking on day 37 was not confirmed. Contracting CD4+ clones turned up mainly in the CM and EM memory subsets, whereas EMRA was where CD8+ clones were enriched. Some responding clones were detected in pre-infection memory, which suggested that pre-existing cross-reactive memory T cells had joined the SARS-CoV-2 response. From day 15 to 85, contracting clones showed balanced CD4/CD8 phenotypes, whereas a second wave of clones that expanded from day 15 to 37 leaned towards CD4+.

The instrument was an Illumina NovaSeq 6000. TCRalpha and TCRbeta cDNA libraries were built by 5'RACE with constant-segment primers, adding sample barcodes and unique molecular identifiers. RNA was extracted from every sample with Trizol reagent. Amplification of the libraries took two PCR steps, and the second step added a second sample barcode plus Illumina TruSeq adapters. Sequencing of the libraries was done on an Illumina NovaSeq, producing 2 x 150 bp paired-end reads. For the original study's pipeline: Demultiplexing of reads and collapsing into UMI-guided consensus sequences were performed with migec v1.2.7. Using mixcr v2.1.11, UMI consensuses were aligned to TRA and TRB V and J templates and then assembled into clonotypes. A clonotype was counted as expanded or contracted only when both edgeR and NoisET called the clonotype significant, with the noise models trained on biological replicates. For edgeR calls, the cutoffs were a false discovery rate-adjusted p below 0.01 and a log2 fold-change threshold of 1. As an exploratory analysis of dynamics, PCA with hierarchical clustering was applied to max-normalized trajectories of the 1000 most abundant clonotypes. Separately sequenced CD4+ and CD8+ repertoires were used to assign a CD4 or CD8 phenotype to each responding clone. TCRdb passed the public sequencing reads through fastp at Q25 and MiXCR, retaining productive beta sequences. Rows are unified per CDR3 protein, each entry keeping the most common DNA and genes. TCRdb, not the authors, supplied the V and J calls. In all, the sample holds about 140,000 distinct CDR3 sequences, and 15% to 20% of those were seen once. The ten biggest clones cover over 2% of the sample.

This clonotype was picked up many times. The antigen it recognizes is unknown. No much larger clone is present one base from it, and per-base qualities are unavailable. The germline V gene yields SQVTM for CDR1 and ANQGSEA for CDR2. Trimming leaves V shorter by 6 bases and J shorter by 4 bases, with the junction holding 6 bases beyond the gene matches. The CDR3 runs 13 residues from the cysteine to the phenylalanine. Just the 39-base CDR3 DNA is kept, in frame starting at base 1. The receptor chain draws on TRBV29-1 and TRBJ2-7, and TRBD1 matches 10 of the central bases. The specimen was PBMCs or a T cell subset sorted from them (not recorded which). This TCR was sampled from an adult woman who had mild COVID-19 (a few samples of this study predate the infection). The sample titles of this study are shuffled in the database, so cell type and time point are left out; the donor was told from shared clones. The nucleotides are TGCAGCGTGGGGACAGGGGTCCCTTACGAGCAGTACTTC. This encodes CSVGTGVPYEQYF.